The 29 T cell receptor beta chains reported below all come from one sample, sequenced in a study of blood T cell repertoires in COVID-19. Data came from immunoSEQ multiplex PCR; TCRdb stores just in-frame clones and leaves some out. The sample has 200,000 to 300,000 clones, around four fifths seen once. The sample comprised peripheral blood. The receptors stem from a man in his sixties with acute or convalescent COVID-19.

This chain connects TRBV4-1 to TRBJ1-4; D may be TRBD1 (5 bases). Trimming removed 5 bases from V and 3 bases from J, with 13 bases in between. CDR3 length: 15 amino acids. Germline CDR1 is MGHRA and CDR2 is YSYEKL. CDR3 protein: CASSFAGPPNEKLFF. In DNA form, the CDR3 reads TGCGCCAGCAGCTTCGCAGGGCCCCCTAATGAAAAACTGTTTTTT.

The gene calls are TRBV7-3 and TRBJ2-3; D remains unclear. V was clipped by 5 bases and J by 6 bases, with 12 bases between them. This CDR3 spans 13 amino acids. Germline V gene data show CDR1 as SGHTA and CDR2 as FQGTGA. The CDR3 region is CASSPTREDTQYF. The CDR3 DNA reads as TGTGCCAGCAGCCCAACTCGAGAGGATACGCAGTATTTT.

The chain carries TRBV6-2 or TRBV6-3 and TRBJ2-3; 10 nucleotides line up with TRBD1. V was clipped by 5 bases and J by 4 bases; unmatched bases: 6. Germline-derived CDR1 and CDR2 are MNHEY and SVGEGT. This CDR3 spans 15 amino acids. In DNA form, the CDR3 reads TGTGCCAGCAGTGATCGGGACAGGGGTCCAGATACGCAGTATTTT. It is translated as CASSDRDRGPDTQYF.

This clone was counted between two and nine times. The CDR3 spells CASSSVGVNTEAFF. Written as DNA, the CDR3 is TGTGCCAGCAGCTCGGTAGGGGTGAACACTGAAGCTTTCTTT. The genes are TRBV5-6 and TRBJ1-1; the D gene is possibly TRBD1 (5 bases). Germline V gene data show CDR1 as SGHDT and CDR2 as YYEEEE. Trimming stripped 3 bases from V and 0 bases from J, with 9 bases between. The CDR3 has 14 amino acids.

The chain recombines TRBV10-2 with TRBJ1-1; D ambiguous. CDR1 and CDR2 from the germline V gene are WSHSY and SAAADI. Deletions cut 0 bases from V and 8 bases from J, with 13 bases between. This CDR3 has 14 amino acids. The CDR3 sequence is CASSESRVVAEAFF. The DNA of the CDR3 is TGCGCCAGCAGTGAGTCTCGGGTGGTAGCCGAAGCTTTCTTT.

The V and J genes are TRBV19 and TRBJ2-7; 10 bases fit TRBD1. The V segment lost 5 bases and the J segment 4 bases; nucleotides outside the gene matches: 2. The CDR3 runs 13 residues. Germline CDR1 LNHDA, CDR2 SQIVND (reference sequence). CDR3 region: CASSEDRGYEQYF. The CDR3 bases are TGTGCCAGTAGTGAGGACAGGGGGTACGAGCAGTACTTC. The whole variable domain, remainder taken from reference TRBV19 and TRBJ2-7, is DGGITQSPKYLFRKEGQNVTLSCEQNLNHDAMYWYRQDPGQGLRLIYYSQIVNDFQKGDIAEGYSVSREKKESFPLTVTSAQKNPTAFYLCASSEDRGYEQYFGPGTRLTVT.

Points on this clone: In the same sample, other DNA sequences code for this CDR3. The gene calls are TRBV20-1 and TRBJ2-7, with D possibly TRBD1 on 5 matching bases. Germline CDR1 is DFQATT and CDR2 is SNEGSKA (reference sequence). Trimming removed 3 bases at V and 5 bases at J, with 8 bases between. The CDR3 runs 11 residues. DNA of the CDR3: TGCAGTGCTAGCCCCAGGGACGAGCAGTACTTC. Translating gives CSASPRDEQYF.

J is TRBJ2-3 and V is TRBV27; 13 nucleotides match TRBD2. The ends lost 6 bases at V and 3 bases at J; junction bases unmatched: 6. The CDR3 spans 16 residues. Germline CDR1 reads MNHEY; CDR2 reads SMNVEV (reference sequence). The CDR3 loop is CASSRLAGGSTDTQYF. CDR3 DNA: TGTGCCAGCAGCCGACTAGCGGGAGGTTCTACAGATACGCAGTATTTT.

V gene TRBV29-1 combines with J gene TRBJ1-1; D might be TRBD1 (6 bases). The germline gives CDR1 SQVTM, CDR2 ANQGSEA. The V end was cut by 4 bases, the J end by 4 bases, with 10 bases between. CDR3 length: 12 amino acids. This CDR3 is CSVVRGVTEAFF. CDR3 in DNA: TGCAGCGTTGTCAGGGGCGTCACTGAAGCTTTCTTT.

On this clone: A read error may produce the germline difference seen at one junction end. This sequence joins TRBV7-7 and TRBJ1-5; 8 nucleotides match TRBD1. CDR3 length: 17 residues. Germline-derived CDR1 and CDR2 are SSHAT and FNYEAQ (reference sequence). CDR3 bases: TGTGCTAGCAGCTTAGAGCAGACAGGGGATAGCAATCAGCCCCAGCATTTT. This gives the protein CASSLEQTGDSNQPQHF.

The chain carries TRBV28 and TRBJ1-6; 9 bases are a match to TRBD1. Per germline, CDR1 MDHEN and CDR2 SYDVKM. The trim removed 6 bases at V and 9 bases at J, leaving 3 bases unmatched. This CDR3 region has 13 residues. CDR3 nucleotide sequence: TGTGCCAGCAGAGGACAGGGGATTTCACCCCTCCACTTT. Translation gives CASRGQGISPLHF.

The chain carries TRBV7-8 and TRBJ2-3; D not certain. With 3 bases removed from V and 5 bases from J, the gap between germline ends came to 9 bases. Germline V gives CDR1 SGHVS, CDR2 FQNEAQ. This CDR3 comprises 13 residues. CDR3 region: CASSFFGGDTQYF. Written as DNA, the CDR3 is TGTGCCAGCAGCTTCTTCGGCGGAGATACGCAGTATTTT.

The V and J genes are TRBV5-1 and TRBJ2-7, with D unclear. Looked up from germline, CDR1 is SGHRS and CDR2 is YFSETQ. CDR3 size: 15 residues. Trimming pared 4 bases from V and 2 bases from J, leaving 16 bases between. This CDR3 reads CASSQRPDNPYEQYF. The CDR3 region has the DNA TGCGCCAGCAGCCAGAGACCAGACAATCCCTACGAGCAGTACTTC.

This chain links TRBV5-4 with TRBJ2-7; 7 bases align to TRBD1. Germline V gene data show CDR1 as SGHNT and CDR2 as YYREEE (reference sequence). This CDR3 is built from 15 residues. V was pared by 0 bases and J by 2 bases, with 5 bases of the junction left unmatched. The CDR3 protein is CASSLGGTVTYEQYF. The CDR3 coding sequence is TGTGCCAGCAGCTTGGGTGGGACAGTCACCTACGAGCAGTACTTC. The full variable domain, completed using reference TRBV5-4 and TRBJ2-7, is ETGVTQSPTHLIKTRGQQVTLRCSSQSGHNTVSWYQQALGQGPQFIFQYYREEENGRGNFPPRFSGLQFPNYSSELNVNALELDDSALYLCASSLGGTVTYEQYFGPGTRLTVT.

The chain combines TRBV10-3 with TRBJ1-5, with D uncertain. The V gene's germline CDR1 is ENHRY and CDR2 SYGVKD. Trimming left V 11 bases short and J 2 bases short, with 13 bases between. There are 13 residues in the CDR3. In nucleotides, the CDR3 is TGTGCCGTAACAGCCGCTCGCAATCAGCCCCAGCATTTT. This codes for CAVTAARNQPQHF.

This chain links TRBV28 with TRBJ1-1; D gene ambiguous. The V gene's germline CDR1 is MDHEN and CDR2 SYDVKM. The CDR3 length is 16 residues. Trimming shortened V by 3 bases and J by 2 bases, and 16 bases separated the two germline ends. The chain's CDR3 is CASSFLGISVNTEAFF. The CDR3 DNA reads as TGTGCCAGCAGTTTCCTAGGAATCTCCGTTAACACTGAAGCTTTCTTT.

This clone appeared once. The chain links TRBV3-1 (or the pseudogene TRBV3-2) to TRBJ2-5, with 7 bases fitting TRBD2. The CDR3 extends over 12 amino acids. V shed 5 bases and J 5 bases; nucleotides not matched to a gene: 2. CDR1 LGHDT and CDR2 YNNKEL come from the germline V gene (reference sequence). CDR3 region: CASSSGGETQYF. CDR3 nucleotides: TGTGCCAGCAGCTCCGGGGGGGAGACCCAGTACTTC.

V is TRBV19 and J is TRBJ2-7; 13 bases match TRBD2. Germline CDR1 LNHDA, CDR2 SQIVND (reference sequence). The V and J ends lost 7 bases and 4 bases, in that order; junction bases with no gene match: 10. This CDR3 contains 16 residues. The CDR3 spells CASKSGLAGETYEQYF. CDR3 nucleotide sequence: TGTGCCAGTAAAAGCGGACTAGCGGGAGAGACTTACGAGCAGTACTTC.

The V and J genes are TRBV4-3 and TRBJ2-3; D is perhaps TRBD1 (5 bases). The CDR3 runs to 17 residues. Per germline, CDR1 LGHNA and CDR2 YSLEER. Trimming stripped 3 bases from V and 0 bases from J, with 16 bases between. The CDR3 sequence: CASSQRTGALSTDTQYF. The CDR3 DNA reads as TGCGCCAGCAGCCAGAGAACAGGTGCGCTTAGCACAGATACGCAGTATTTT.

The J gene is TRBJ1-6, the V gene TRBV3-1 (or the pseudogene TRBV3-2); the D is unclear. Looked up from germline, CDR1 is LGHDT and CDR2 is YNNKEL (reference sequence). CDR3 size: 14 residues. Trimming shortened V by 4 bases and J by 8 bases, and 12 bases separated the two germline ends. CDR3 sequence: CASSLTTMDSPLHF. The CDR3 coding sequence is TGTGCCAGCAGCCTTACAACGATGGATTCACCCCTCCACTTT.

The chain couples TRBV7-2 to TRBJ1-1, with D uncertain. Germline CDR1 SGHTA, CDR2 FQGNSA. V dropped 5 bases and J dropped 2 bases, with 12 bases sitting between them. This CDR3 spans 14 amino acids. CDR3 sequence: CASSPGILNTEAFF. CDR3 DNA: TGTGCCAGCAGCCCCGGTATTTTAAACACTGAAGCTTTCTTT.

This clone is a singleton in its sample. J is TRBJ2-5 and V is TRBV18; TRBD1 aligns across 9 bases. The V gene's germline CDR1 is KGHSH and CDR2 LQKENI. CDR3 length: 15 residues. Trimming removed 2 bases from V and 3 bases from J; junction bases left unmatched: 4. CDR3 DNA: TGTGCCAGCTCACCAATAACAGGGGGCGAAGAGACCCAGTACTTC. This sequence encodes CASSPITGGEETQYF.

The genes are TRBV6-1 and TRBJ2-3, with 10 bases fitting TRBD2. The V segment lost 2 bases and the J segment 4 bases; nucleotides outside the gene matches: 6. Germline V lookup: CDR1 MNHNS, CDR2 SASEGT. This CDR3 has 16 residues. The DNA of the CDR3 is TGTGCCAGCAGTGAATTGCTAGCGGGGGTTGCAGATACGCAGTATTTT. It specifies CASSELLAGVADTQYF.

This chain connects TRBV5-1 to TRBJ2-3; 8 positions agree with TRBD2. After removal of 1 base from V and 9 bases from J, the junction contained 19 bases not matched to a gene. The CDR3 totals 18 residues. Germline V gene lookup returns CDR1 SGHRS and CDR2 YFSETQ. DNA of the CDR3: TGCGCCAGCAGCTTGCGAGGACTAGCCTCAAATATGGCGGGGACGCAGTATTTT. It translates to CASSLRGLASNMAGTQYF.

The chain carries TRBV30 and TRBJ2-3, with D unclear. This CDR3 has 15 amino acids. The V end was cut by 2 bases, the J end by 0 bases, with 12 bases between. Germline assignment: CDR1 GTSNPN and CDR2 SVGIG (reference sequence). For the CDR3, the DNA is TGTGCCTGGAGTAGGTTAGCTGAGAGCACAGATACGCAGTATTTT. Its translation is CAWSRLAESTDTQYF.

The chain is built from TRBV19 and TRBJ1-6; 8 nucleotides match TRBD1. Germline values: CDR1 LNHDA, CDR2 SQIVND (reference sequence). This CDR3 comprises 17 residues. V trimming: 5 bases; J trimming: 3 bases; junction bases outside the gene matches: 9. The DNA for the CDR3 is TGTGCCAGTAGTCGCACCGGGACAGGAGGCTATAATTCACCCCTCCACTTT. It translates to CASSRTGTGGYNSPLHF.

The chain recombines TRBV18 with TRBJ2-3; D unresolved. The CDR3 is made up of 14 amino acids. The germline V gene encodes CDR1 KGHSH and CDR2 LQKENI. Trimming removed 6 bases from V and 1 base from J, with 11 bases in between. CDR3 bases: TGTGCCAGCTCGCCAGCGATGGGCACAGATACGCAGTATTTT. This translates into CASSPAMGTDTQYF.

This chain joins TRBV6-5 and TRBJ2-5; a possible D gene is TRBD1 (7 bases). V was shortened by 7 bases and J by 5 bases, with 17 bases between the two germline ends. The CDR3 is 14 residues long. CDR1 and CDR2 from the germline V gene are MNHEY and SVGAGI. As DNA, the CDR3 is TGTGCCAGCACCATCGAACAGGGGAGGGAGACCCAGTACTTC. Protein: CASTIEQGRETQYF.

The chain combines TRBV12-3 or TRBV12-4 with TRBJ2-3; D is undetermined. With 6 bases removed from V and 3 bases from J, the gap between germline ends came to 4 bases. The CDR3 runs to 11 residues. The CDR3 protein is CASSLTDTQYF. The CDR3 DNA is TGTGCCAGCAGCCTTACAGATACGCAGTATTTT.